This entry is about one T cell receptor beta chain. The germline gives CDR1 LNHDA, CDR2 SQIVND (reference sequence). V was shortened by 6 bases and J by 1 base, with 7 bases between the two germline ends. The CDR3 has 13 residues. TCRdb itself ran the reads through MiXCR, one entry per CDR3 protein. The sample has 680,000 or so distinct CDR3 sequences; approximately 40% are singletons. The sample comes from a study of T cell repertoires in cytomegalovirus infection. The V gene is TRBV19, the J gene TRBJ1-3; no clear D gene. This receptor was obtained from a human donor in good health (CMV status not recorded). Some clones in this sample may be carry-over from other donors' samples. Sequenced sample: PBMCs. CDR3 region: CASSFISGNTIYF. The CDR3 DNA reads as TGTGCCAGTAGCTTCATATCTGGAAACACCATATATTTT.